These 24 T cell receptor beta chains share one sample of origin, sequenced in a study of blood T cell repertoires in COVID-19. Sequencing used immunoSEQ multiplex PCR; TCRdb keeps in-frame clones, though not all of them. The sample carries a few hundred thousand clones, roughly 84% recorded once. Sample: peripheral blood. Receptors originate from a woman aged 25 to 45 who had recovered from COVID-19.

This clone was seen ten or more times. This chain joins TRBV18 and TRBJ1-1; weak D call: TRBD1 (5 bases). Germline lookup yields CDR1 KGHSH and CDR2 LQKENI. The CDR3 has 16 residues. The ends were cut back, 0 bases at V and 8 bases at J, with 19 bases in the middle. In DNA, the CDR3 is TGTGCCAGCTCACCACCGGGGCGAGTTTCGGGTCGGGAAGCTTTCTTT. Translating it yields CASSPPGRVSGREAFF. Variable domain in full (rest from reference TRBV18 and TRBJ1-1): NAGVMQNPRHLVRRRGQEARLRCSPMKGHSHVYWYRQLPEEGLKFMVYLQKENIIDESGMPKERFSAEFPKEGPSILRIQQVVRGDSAAYFCASSPPGRVSGREAFFGQGTRLTVV.

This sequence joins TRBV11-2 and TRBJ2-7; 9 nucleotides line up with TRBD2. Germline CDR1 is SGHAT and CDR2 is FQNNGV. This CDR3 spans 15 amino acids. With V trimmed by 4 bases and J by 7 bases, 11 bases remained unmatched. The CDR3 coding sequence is TGTGCCAGCAGCTCGACAGGTCTAGCGGGACGGGAGCAGTACTTC. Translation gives CASSSTGLAGREQYF.

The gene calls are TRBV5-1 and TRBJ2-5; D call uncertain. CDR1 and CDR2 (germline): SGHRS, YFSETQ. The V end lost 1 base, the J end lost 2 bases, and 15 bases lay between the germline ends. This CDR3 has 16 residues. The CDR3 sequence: CASSLTPRVTQETQYF. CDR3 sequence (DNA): TGCGCCAGCAGCTTGACCCCCCGGGTTACACAAGAGACCCAGTACTTC.

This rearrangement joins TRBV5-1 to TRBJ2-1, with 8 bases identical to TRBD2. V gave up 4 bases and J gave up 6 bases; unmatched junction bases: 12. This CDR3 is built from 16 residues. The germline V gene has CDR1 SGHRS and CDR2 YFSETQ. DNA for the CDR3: TGCGCCAGCAGCCGTACGAGCGGGAGTGTTAGCAATGAGCAGTTCTTC. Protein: CASSRTSGSVSNEQFF. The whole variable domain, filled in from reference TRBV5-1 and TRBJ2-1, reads KAGVTQTPRYLIKTRGQQVTLSCSPISGHRSVSWYQQTPGQGLQFLFEYFSETQRNKGNFPGRFSGRQFSNSRSEMNVSTLELGDSALYLCASSRTSGSVSNEQFFGPGTRLTVL.

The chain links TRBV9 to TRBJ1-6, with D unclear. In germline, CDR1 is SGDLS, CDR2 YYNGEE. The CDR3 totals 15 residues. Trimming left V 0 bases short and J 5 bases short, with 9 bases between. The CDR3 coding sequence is TGTGCCAGCAGCGTAGGGTACAGCCATAATTCACCCCTCCACTTT. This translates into CASSVGYSHNSPLHF. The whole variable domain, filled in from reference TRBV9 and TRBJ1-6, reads DSGVTQTPKHLITATGQRVTLRCSPRSGDLSVYWYQQSLDQGLQFLIQYYNGEERAKGNILERFSAQQFPDLHSELNLSSLELGDSALYFCASSVGYSHNSPLHFGNGTRLTVT.

CDR3 loop: CASSTGQLNTEAFF. As DNA, the CDR3 is TGTGCCAGCAGCACAGGACAGCTGAACACTGAAGCTTTCTTT. The genes are TRBV7-9 and TRBJ1-1; perhaps TRBD1 as D (6 bases). Germline V lookup: CDR1 SEHNR, CDR2 FQNEAQ (reference sequence). V was trimmed by 5 bases and J by 0 bases, leaving 10 bases between them. The CDR3 runs 14 residues.

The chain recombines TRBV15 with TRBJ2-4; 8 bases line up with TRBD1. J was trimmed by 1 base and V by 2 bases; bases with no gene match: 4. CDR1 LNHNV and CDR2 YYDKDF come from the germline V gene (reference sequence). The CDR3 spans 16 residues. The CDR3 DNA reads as TGTGCCACCAGCAGAACAACAGGGGGGGCCAAAAACATTCAGTACTTC. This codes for CATSRTTGGAKNIQYF.

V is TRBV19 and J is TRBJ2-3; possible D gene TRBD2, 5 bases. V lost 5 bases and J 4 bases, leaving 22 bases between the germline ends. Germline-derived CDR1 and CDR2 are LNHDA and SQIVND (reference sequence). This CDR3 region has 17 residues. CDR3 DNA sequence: TGTGCCAGTAGTCGAAAAATGACTATCCTCGGCGCAGATACGCAGTATTTT. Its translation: CASSRKMTILGADTQYF.

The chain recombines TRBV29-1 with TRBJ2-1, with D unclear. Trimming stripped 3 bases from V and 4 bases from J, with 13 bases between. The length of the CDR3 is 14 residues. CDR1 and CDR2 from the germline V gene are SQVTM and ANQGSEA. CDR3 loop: CSVERYEEYNEQFF. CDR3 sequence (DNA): TGCAGCGTTGAGCGATATGAAGAGTACAATGAGCAGTTCTTC.

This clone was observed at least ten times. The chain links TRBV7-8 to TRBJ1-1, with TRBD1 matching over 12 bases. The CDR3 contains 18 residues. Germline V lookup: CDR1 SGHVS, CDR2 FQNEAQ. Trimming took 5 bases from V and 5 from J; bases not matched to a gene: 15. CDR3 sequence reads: CASSPWSGTGGGGTEAFF. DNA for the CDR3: TGTGCCAGCAGCCCCTGGTCCGGGACAGGGGGCGGTGGGACTGAAGCTTTCTTT.

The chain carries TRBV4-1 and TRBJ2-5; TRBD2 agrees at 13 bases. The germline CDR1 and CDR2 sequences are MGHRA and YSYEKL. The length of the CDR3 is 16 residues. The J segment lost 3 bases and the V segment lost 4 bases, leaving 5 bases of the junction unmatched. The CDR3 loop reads CASSRGLAGMEETQYF. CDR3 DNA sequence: TGCGCCAGCAGCCGGGGACTAGCGGGGATGGAAGAGACCCAGTACTTC.

The CDR3 spells CASSRPGQGVYEQYF. In DNA form, the CDR3 reads TGTGCCAGTAGTCGTCCGGGACAGGGAGTTTACGAGCAGTACTTC. The chain has TRBV19 and TRBJ2-7, with TRBD1 matching 9 bases. The CDR3 is made up of 15 amino acids. CDR1 is LNHDA and CDR2 is SQIVND in the germline V gene (reference sequence). Trimming cost V 5 bases and J 4 bases; bases outside gene matches: 9. Together with reference TRBV19 and TRBJ2-7, the CDR3 gives the full variable domain: DGGITQSPKYLFRKEGQNVTLSCEQNLNHDAMYWYRQDPGQGLRLIYYSQIVNDFQKGDIAEGYSVSREKKESFPLTVTSAQKNPTAFYLCASSRPGQGVYEQYFGPGTRLTVT.

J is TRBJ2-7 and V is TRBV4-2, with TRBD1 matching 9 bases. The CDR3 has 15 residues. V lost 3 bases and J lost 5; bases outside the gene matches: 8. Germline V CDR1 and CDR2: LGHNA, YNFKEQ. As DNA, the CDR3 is TGTGCCAGCAGCCACCCCGGGACAGGGCTCGACGAGCAGTACTTC. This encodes CASSHPGTGLDEQYF.

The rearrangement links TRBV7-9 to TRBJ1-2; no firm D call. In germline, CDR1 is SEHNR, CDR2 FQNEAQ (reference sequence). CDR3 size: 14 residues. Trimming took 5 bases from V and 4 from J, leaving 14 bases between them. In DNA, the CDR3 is TGTGCCAGCAGCCTAAGCGGGGAAGCCTATGGCTACACCTTC. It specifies CASSLSGEAYGYTF.

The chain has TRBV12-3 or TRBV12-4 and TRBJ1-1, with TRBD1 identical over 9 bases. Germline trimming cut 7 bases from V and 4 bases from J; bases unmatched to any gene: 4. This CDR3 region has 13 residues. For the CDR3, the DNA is TGTGCCAGCACCGGACAGGGGAGCACTGAAGCTTTCTTT. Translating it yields CASTGQGSTEAFF.

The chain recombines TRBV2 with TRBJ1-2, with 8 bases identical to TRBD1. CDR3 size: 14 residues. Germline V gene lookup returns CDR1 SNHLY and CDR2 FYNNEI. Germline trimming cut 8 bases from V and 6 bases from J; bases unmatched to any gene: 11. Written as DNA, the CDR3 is TGTGCCAGCGGGGTTTGGACAGGGCTGAATGGCTACACCTTC. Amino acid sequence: CASGVWTGLNGYTF. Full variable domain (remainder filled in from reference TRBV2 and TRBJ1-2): EPEVTQTPSHQVTQMGQEVILRCVPISNHLYFYWYRQILGQKVEFLVSFYNNEISEKSEIFDDQFSVERPDGSNFTLKIRSTKLEDSAMYFCASGVWTGLNGYTFGSGTRLTVV.

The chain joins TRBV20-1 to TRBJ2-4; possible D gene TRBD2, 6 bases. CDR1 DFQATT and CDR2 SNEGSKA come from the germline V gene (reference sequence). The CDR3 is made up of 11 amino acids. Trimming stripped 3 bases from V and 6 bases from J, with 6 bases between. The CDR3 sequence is CSAREGNIQYF. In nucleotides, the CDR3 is TGCAGTGCTAGGGAGGGAAACATTCAGTACTTC.

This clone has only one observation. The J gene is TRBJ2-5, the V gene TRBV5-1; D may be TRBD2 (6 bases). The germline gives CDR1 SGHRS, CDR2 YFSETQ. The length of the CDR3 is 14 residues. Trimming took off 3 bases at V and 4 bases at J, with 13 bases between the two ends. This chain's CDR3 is CASSSITGGETQYF. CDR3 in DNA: TGCGCCAGCAGCTCTATTACCGGGGGAGAGACCCAGTACTTC.

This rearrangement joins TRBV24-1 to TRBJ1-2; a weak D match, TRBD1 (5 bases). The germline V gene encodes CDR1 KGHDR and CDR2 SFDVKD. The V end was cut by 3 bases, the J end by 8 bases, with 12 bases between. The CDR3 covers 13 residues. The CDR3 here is CATSDGALRGYTF. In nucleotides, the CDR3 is TGTGCCACCAGTGATGGGGCCCTCCGAGGCTACACCTTC.

The CDR3 DNA is TGCGCCAGCAGCCTTACAGGCAGGGGGTCTGAAGCTTTCTTT. Amino acid sequence: CASSLTGRGSEAFF. The chain recombines TRBV4-1 with TRBJ1-1; 7 bases fit TRBD1. There are 14 residues in the CDR3. In germline, CDR1 is MGHRA, CDR2 YSYEKL. The J segment lost 6 bases and the V segment lost 4 bases, leaving 8 bases of the junction unmatched.

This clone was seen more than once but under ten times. CDR3 in DNA: TGTGCCAGCAGCTTAGGTGGGACAGGGGTCAATGAGCAGTTCTTC. Its protein is CASSLGGTGVNEQFF. The chain couples TRBV7-6 to TRBJ2-1; 10 bases match TRBD1. V lost 1 base and J lost 6; bases outside the gene matches: 3. Germline V gene lookup returns CDR1 SGHVS and CDR2 FNYEAQ. The CDR3 runs 15 residues.

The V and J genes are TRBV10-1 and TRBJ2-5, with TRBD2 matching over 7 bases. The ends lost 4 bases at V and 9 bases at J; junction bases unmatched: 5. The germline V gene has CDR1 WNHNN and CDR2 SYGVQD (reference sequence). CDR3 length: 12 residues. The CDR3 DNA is TGCGCCAGCAGTGTAGCGGCGGGGGCCCAGTACTTC. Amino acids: CASSVAAGAQYF.

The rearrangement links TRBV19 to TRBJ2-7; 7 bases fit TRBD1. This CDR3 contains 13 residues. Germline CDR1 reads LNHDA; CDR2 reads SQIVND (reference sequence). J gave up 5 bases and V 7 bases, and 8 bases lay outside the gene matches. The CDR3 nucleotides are TGTGCCAGTACCAACAGGGGTTACCACGAGCAGTACTTC. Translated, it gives CASTNRGYHEQYF.

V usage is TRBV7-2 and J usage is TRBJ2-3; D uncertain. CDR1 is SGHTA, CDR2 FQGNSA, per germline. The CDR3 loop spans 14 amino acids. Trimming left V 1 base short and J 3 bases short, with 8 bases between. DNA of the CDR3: TGTGCCAGCAGCTTAGTGGGCAGTACAGATACGCAGTATTTT. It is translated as CASSLVGSTDTQYF.